Listed below are T cell receptor beta chains from one sample, sequenced in a study of blood T cells in healthy people across ages. MiXCR was run by TCRdb on the 5' RACE reads, yielding one entry per CDR3 protein. The sample has 1.5 million to 1.9 million distinct CDR3 sequences; approximately 43% are singletons. The sequenced material came from blood. The source of these receptors is a woman aged 18-30 years in good health. CDR3s include the opening cysteine and the closing phenylalanine or tryptophan. Each record gives: clone size, V gene, D gene, J gene, CDR3 protein, CDR3 DNA. D genes are given only for firm matches. Size values are once, few and many counts, or a class for expanded clones, and some rows have none.

many	TRBV10-3	.	TRBJ1-2	CAIRTGQYGYTF	TGTGCCATTCGGACGGGACAATATGGCTACACCTTC
many	TRBV5-1	.	TRBJ2-7	CASSPTGGSLEQYF	TGCGCCAGCAGCCCGACCGGAGGTTCCCTCGAGCAGTACTTC
.	TRBV6-2/TRBV6-3	TRBD1	TRBJ1-5	CASSMRQGGSNQPQHF	TGTGCCAGCAGTATGAGACAGGGGGGTAGCAATCAGCCCCAGCATTTT
.	TRBV20-1	TRBD2	TRBJ2-1	CSASSSGSGEQFF	TGCAGTGCTAGTAGTAGCGGGAGCGGTGAGCAGTTCTTC
.	TRBV6-5	.	TRBJ1-5	CASSYARASNQHQHF	TGTGCCAGCAGTTACGCGAGGGCAAGCAATCAGCACCAGCATTTT
.	TRBV7-2	TRBD2	TRBJ2-3	CASSLVAGAIADTQYF	TGTGCCAGCAGCTTAGTAGCGGGTGCCATAGCAGATACGCAGTATTTT
few	TRBV4-1	.	TRBJ1-1	CASSQDQRNTEAFF	TGCGCCAGCAGCCAAGATCAGCGGAACACTGAAGCTTTCTTT
.	TRBV11-2	.	TRBJ2-3	CASSPLEGIATDTQYF	TGTGCCAGTAGCCCTTTAGAGGGAATCGCCACAGATACGCAGTATTTT
few	TRBV7-9	.	TRBJ1-2	CASSPARGGPTNYGYTF	TGTGCCAGCAGCCCCGCGCGAGGAGGCCCCACTAACTATGGCTACACCTTC
few	TRBV12-3/TRBV12-4	.	TRBJ1-1	CASSLGLNSAEAFF	TGTGCCAGCAGTTTAGGACTCAATTCGGCTGAAGCTTTCTTT
.	TRBV20-1	TRBD2	TRBJ2-4	CSARSSGGAPYERYF	TGCAGTGCTAGATCTAGCGGTGGAGCCCCCTACGAGCGGTACTTC
.	TRBV18	.	TRBJ2-6	CASSPGQIFVSSGANVLTF	TGTGCCAGCTCACCAGGACAGATATTCGTCTCATCTGGGGCCAACGTCCTGACTTTC
.	TRBV29-1	.	TRBJ2-7	CSVGSGPLLHEQYF	TGCAGCGTTGGGTCAGGTCCTCTCCTACACGAGCAGTACTTC
many	TRBV12-3/TRBV12-4	.	TRBJ2-7	CASSPDRDEQYF	TGTGCCAGCAGTCCGGACAGAGACGAGCAGTACTTC
.	TRBV6-6	TRBD2	TRBJ2-7	CASSYSGAGGVYNEQYF	TGTGCCAGCAGTTACTCGGGAGCGGGAGGGGTGTACAATGAGCAGTACTTC
.	TRBV10-3	.	TRBJ2-5	CAISESIDRRETQYF	TGTGCCATCAGTGAGTCGATAGACAGAAGAGAGACCCAGTACTTC
.	TRBV10-3	TRBD1	TRBJ1-5	CAISENRGNQPQHF	TGTGCCATCAGTGAGAACAGGGGGAATCAGCCCCAGCATTTT
few	TRBV20-1	TRBD2	TRBJ2-7	CSARDVGDYRGYEQYF	TGCAGTGCTAGAGATGTGGGGGACTATCGGGGGTACGAGCAGTACTTC
.	TRBV6-5	TRBD1	TRBJ1-1	CASSPSPGQGKAFF	TGTGCCAGCAGCCCCTCACCGGGACAGGGAAAAGCTTTCTTT
.	TRBV6-2/TRBV6-3	.	TRBJ1-2	CASSVQSYGYTF	TGTGCCAGCAGCGTACAATCCTATGGCTACACCTTC
.	TRBV4-1	TRBD2	TRBJ2-1	CASSQRDYGRGEQFF	TGCGCCAGCAGCCAAAGGGACTACGGGAGGGGTGAGCAGTTCTTC
.	TRBV12-3/TRBV12-4	.	TRBJ1-1	CASSPKQGARGTEAFF	TGTGCCAGCAGTCCCAAACAGGGCGCGAGGGGCACTGAAGCTTTCTTT
.	TRBV12-3/TRBV12-4	.	TRBJ2-5	CASSLESLGETQYF	TGTGCCAGCAGCCTAGAATCGCTGGGGGAGACCCAGTACTTC
.	TRBV20-1	.	TRBJ1-1	CSARIPGHPNTEAFF	TGCAGTGCTCGTATACCGGGACACCCGAACACTGAAGCTTTCTTT
.	TRBV19	TRBD1	TRBJ2-3	CASTPSRTGADTQYF	TGTGCCAGTACGCCTTCCCGGACAGGAGCAGATACGCAGTATTTT
.	TRBV7-2	TRBD2	TRBJ2-2	CASSQTSGGYTGELFF	TGTGCCAGCAGCCAGACTAGCGGGGGGTACACCGGGGAGCTGTTTTTT
many	TRBV7-9	TRBD1	TRBJ1-2	CASSYGTGASPNYGYTF	TGTGCCAGCAGCTACGGGACAGGGGCATCCCCTAACTATGGCTACACCTTC